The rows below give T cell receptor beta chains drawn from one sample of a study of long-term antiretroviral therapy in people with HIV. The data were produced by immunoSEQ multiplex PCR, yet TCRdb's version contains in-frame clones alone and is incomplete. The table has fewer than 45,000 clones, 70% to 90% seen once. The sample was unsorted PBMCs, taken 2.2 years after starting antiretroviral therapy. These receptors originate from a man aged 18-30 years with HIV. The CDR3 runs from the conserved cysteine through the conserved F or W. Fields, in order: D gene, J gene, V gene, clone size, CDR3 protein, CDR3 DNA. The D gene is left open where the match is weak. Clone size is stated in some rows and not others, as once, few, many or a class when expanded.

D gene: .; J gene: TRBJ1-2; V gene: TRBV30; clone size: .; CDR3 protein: CAWREQGRYGYTF; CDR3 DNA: TGTGCCTGGAGAGAACAGGGAAGGTATGGCTACACCTTC
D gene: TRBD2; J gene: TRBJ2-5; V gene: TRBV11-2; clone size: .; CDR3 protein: CASSRLLAGGGETQYF; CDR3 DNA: TGTGCCAGCAGTCGATTACTAGCGGGGGGAGGAGAGACCCAGTACTTC
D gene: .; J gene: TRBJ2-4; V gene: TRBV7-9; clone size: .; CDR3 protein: CASSLWSKNIQYF; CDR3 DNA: TGTGCCAGCAGCTTATGGTCCAAAAACATTCAGTACTTC
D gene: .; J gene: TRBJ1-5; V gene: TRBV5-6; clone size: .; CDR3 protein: CASSPGNQPQHF; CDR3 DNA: TGTGCCAGCAGCCCGGGGAATCAGCCCCAGCATTTT
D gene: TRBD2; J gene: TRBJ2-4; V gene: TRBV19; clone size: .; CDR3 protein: CASSYGTSKNIQYF; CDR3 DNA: TGTGCCAGTAGTTACGGGACTAGCAAAAACATTCAGTACTTC
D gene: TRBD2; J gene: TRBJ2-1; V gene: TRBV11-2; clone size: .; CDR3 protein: CASSVGGRSEQFF; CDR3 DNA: TGTGCCAGCAGCGTGGGCGGGAGAAGTGAGCAGTTCTTC
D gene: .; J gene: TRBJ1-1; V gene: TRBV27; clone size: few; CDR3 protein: CASRANTEAFF; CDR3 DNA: TGTGCCAGCAGGGCGAACACTGAAGCTTTCTTT
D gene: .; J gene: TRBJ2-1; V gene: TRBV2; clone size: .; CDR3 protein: CATAGRSSYNEQFF; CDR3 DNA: TGTGCCACCGCTGGTCGAAGCTCCTACAATGAGCAGTTCTTC
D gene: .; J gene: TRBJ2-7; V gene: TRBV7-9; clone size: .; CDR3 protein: CASSLLTRENEQYF; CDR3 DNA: TGTGCCAGCAGCTTATTGACCCGTGAGAACGAGCAGTACTTC
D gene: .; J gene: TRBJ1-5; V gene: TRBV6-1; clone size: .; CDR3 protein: CASSEALPFNQPQHF; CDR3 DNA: TGTGCCAGCAGTGAAGCGCTTCCCTTCAATCAGCCCCAGCATTTT
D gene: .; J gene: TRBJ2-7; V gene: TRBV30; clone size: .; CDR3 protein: CAWSELGNEQYF; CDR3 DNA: TGTGCCTGGAGTGAGTTAGGGAACGAGCAGTACTTC
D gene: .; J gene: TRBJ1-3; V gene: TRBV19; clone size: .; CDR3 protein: CASRVRFYGNTIYF; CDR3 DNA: TGTGCCAGCCGCGTCAGGTTTTACGGAAACACCATATATTTT
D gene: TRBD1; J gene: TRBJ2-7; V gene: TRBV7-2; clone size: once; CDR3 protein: CASSLRTGGEYYEQYF; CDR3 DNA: TGTGCCAGCAGCTTAAGGACAGGGGGCGAATACTACGAGCAGTACTTC
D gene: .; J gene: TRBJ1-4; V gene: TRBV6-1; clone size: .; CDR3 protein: CASVDVEKLFF; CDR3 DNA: TGTGCCAGTGTCGACGTTGAAAAACTGTTTTTT
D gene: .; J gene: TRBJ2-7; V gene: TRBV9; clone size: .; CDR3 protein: CASSPEGGPYEQYF; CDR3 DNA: TGTGCCAGCAGCCCCGAGGGGGGCCCCTACGAGCAGTACTTC
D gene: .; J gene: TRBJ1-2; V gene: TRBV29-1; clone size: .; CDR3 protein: CSVELGTTLNYGYTF; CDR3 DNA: TGCAGCGTTGAATTGGGGACAACCCTTAACTATGGCTACACCTTC
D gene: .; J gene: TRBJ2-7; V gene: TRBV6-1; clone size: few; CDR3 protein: CASSEAGVINEQYF; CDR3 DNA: TGTGCCAGCAGTGAAGCGGGAGTAATTAACGAGCAGTACTTC
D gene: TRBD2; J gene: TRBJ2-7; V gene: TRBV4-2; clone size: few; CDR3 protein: CASSQGTAGGRNEQYF; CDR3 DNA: TGTGCCAGCAGCCAAGGGACAGCGGGAGGGCGGAACGAGCAGTACTTC
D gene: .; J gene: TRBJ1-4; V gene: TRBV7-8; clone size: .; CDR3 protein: CASSGGGGANEKLFF; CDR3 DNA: TGTGCCAGCAGCGGAGGGGGAGGGGCTAATGAAAAACTGTTTTTT
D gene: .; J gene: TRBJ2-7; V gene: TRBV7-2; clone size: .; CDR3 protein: CASSPGTVSYEQYF; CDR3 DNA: TGTGCCAGCAGCCCAGGGACGGTGTCCTACGAGCAGTACTTC
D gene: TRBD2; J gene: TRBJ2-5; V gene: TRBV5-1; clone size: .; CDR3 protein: CASSEGLAGFQETQYF; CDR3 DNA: TGCGCCAGCAGCGAGGGACTAGCGGGGTTTCAAGAGACCCAGTACTTC
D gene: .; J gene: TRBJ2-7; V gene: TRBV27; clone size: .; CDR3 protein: CASSRTGYHEQYF; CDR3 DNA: TGTGCCAGCAGTCGAACAGGGTACCACGAGCAGTACTTC
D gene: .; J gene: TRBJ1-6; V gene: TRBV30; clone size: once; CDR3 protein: CAWSGTAGSPLHF; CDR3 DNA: TGTGCCTGGAGCGGGACTGCCGGTTCACCCCTCCACTTT